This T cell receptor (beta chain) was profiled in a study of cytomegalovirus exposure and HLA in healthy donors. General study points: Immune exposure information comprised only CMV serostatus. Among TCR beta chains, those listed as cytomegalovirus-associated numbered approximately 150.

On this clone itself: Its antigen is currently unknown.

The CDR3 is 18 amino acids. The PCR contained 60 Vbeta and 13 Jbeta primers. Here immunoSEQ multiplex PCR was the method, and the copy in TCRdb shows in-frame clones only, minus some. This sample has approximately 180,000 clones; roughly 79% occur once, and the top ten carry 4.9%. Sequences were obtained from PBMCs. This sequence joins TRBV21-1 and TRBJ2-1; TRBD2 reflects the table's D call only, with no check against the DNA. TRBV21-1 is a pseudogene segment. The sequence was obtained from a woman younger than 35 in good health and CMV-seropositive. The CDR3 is CASSKGVLAGSSYNEQFF. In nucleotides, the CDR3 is TGTGCCAGCAGCAAAGGTGTCCTAGCGGGGAGCTCCTACAATGAGCAGTTCTTC.